These 2 T cell receptor beta chains originate from one sample sequenced in a study of blood T cell repertoires in COVID-19. Some clones are missing from TCRdb's copy, which holds only in-frame ones; the method was immunoSEQ multiplex PCR. The sample shows fewer than 300,000 clones, over 80% of them seen only once. The sequencing input was peripheral blood. Receptors originate from a woman in her fifties or sixties with COVID-19, enrolled during active disease.

This chain links TRBV11-2 with TRBJ2-4, with 8 bases aligning to TRBD2. The CDR3 runs to 13 residues. V was clipped by 7 bases and J by 6 bases; unmatched bases: 5. CDR1 is SGHAT, CDR2 FQNNGV, per germline. The CDR3 loop is CASKGAGGNIQYF. The CDR3 DNA sequence: TGTGCCAGCAAAGGGGCGGGAGGAAACATTCAGTACTTC.

A single count supports this clone. The chain is built from TRBV19 and TRBJ2-4; the match to TRBD1 covers 9 bases. After removal of 10 bases from V and 3 bases from J, the junction contained 10 bases not matched to a gene. The CDR3 contains 15 residues. Germline lookup yields CDR1 LNHDA and CDR2 SQIVND (reference sequence). CDR3 coding DNA: TGTGCCACGCGGACAGGGGCGGGTGGCAAAAACATTCAGTACTTC. This translates into CATRTGAGGKNIQYF.